The source of this TCR beta chain is a study of persistence of HIV-infected CD4 T cells. Study details: Anti-CD3/anti-CD28 stimulation activated a higher proportion of cells than antigen stimulation, with lower memory fraction.

The germline gives CDR1 SGHTA, CDR2 FQGTGA. Trimming removed 2 bases at V and 1 base at J, with 21 bases between. This CDR3 contains 19 residues. This was the immunoSEQ version 4 assay in survey mode. Clones were sequenced by immunoSEQ multiplex PCR, and TCRdb holds only the in-frame ones, with some missing. Altogether tens of thousands of clones are present, more than 85% being singletons, with the ten largest covering under 2%. With regard to this clone: Its antigen remains unknown.

This nonspecific control used anti-CD3/anti-CD28 bead stimulation of CD4+ T cells. CD4+ T cells upregulating both CD40 ligand and CD69 were sorted as responding cells. The chain combines TRBV7-3 with TRBJ2-1; D possibly corresponds to TRBD1 (5 bases). The sequence came from an adult man with HIV who was CMV-seropositive. The material sequenced was CD4+ T cells sorted from PBMCs after approximately 19-hour stimulation, taken from a patient who received antiretroviral therapy. The CDR3 here is CASSLVGVTSSGSYNEQFF. As DNA, the CDR3 is TGTGCCAGCAGCTTAGTAGGGGTTACCAGCTCCGGTTCCTACAATGAGCAGTTCTTC. Full variable domain (remainder filled in from reference TRBV7-3 and TRBJ2-1): GAGVSQTPSNKVTEKGKYVELRCDPISGHTALYWYRQSLGQGPEFLIYFQGTGAADDSGLPNDRFFAVRPEGSVSTLKIQRTERGDSAVYLCASSLVGVTSSGSYNEQFFGPGTRLTVL.